Listed below are T cell receptor beta chains from one sample, sequenced in a study of regulatory T cells in long-lasting Graves disease. TCRdb re-analysed the multiplex PCR reads in MiXCR, keeping a single row per CDR3 protein. The data show around 420,000 distinct CDR3 sequences, approximately 15% seen once. Another study also made use of these data, one on T cells in Graves' hyperthyroidism and ophthalmopathy.

This material consisted of peripheral blood mononuclear cells (PBMCs), taken at new diagnosis, from a patient treated with antithyroid drugs. The receptors stem from a woman aged 40 to 55 with Graves disease. The CDR3 runs from the conserved cysteine through the conserved F or W. The D gene is left open where the match is weak. Size values are once, few and many counts, or a class for expanded clones, and some rows have none.

j_call,clone_size,v_call,d_call,cdr3_nt,cdr3_aa
TRBJ2-2,NA,TRBV18,NA,TGTGCCAGCTCACAAAACCGGGAGAACACCGGGGAGCTGTTTTTT,CASSQNRENTGELFF
TRBJ2-3,many,TRBV20-1,NA,TGCAGTGCCGAAAAGACACCGCGAGGACGCACAGATACGCAGTATTTT,CSAEKTPRGRTDTQYF
TRBJ1-2,many,TRBV6-9,NA,TGTGCCAGCAGTTACCATCGACTGGGGGACTATGGCTACACCTTC,CASSYHRLGDYGYTF
TRBJ2-5,many,TRBV19,TRBD2,TGTGCCAGTACCCTGACTAGCGGGGCACAAGAGACCCAGTACTTC,CASTLTSGAQETQYF
TRBJ2-5,many,TRBV24-1,NA,TGTGCCACCAGTGAGGGTCCTTTCCCGTACCAAGAGGCCCAGTACTTC,CATSEGPFPYQEAQYF
TRBJ1-4,many,TRBV6-1,TRBD1,TGTGCCAGCAGTATACAGGGGGATGCTGAAAAACTGTTTTTT,CASSIQGDAEKLFF
TRBJ2-3,once,TRBV5-6,TRBD1,TGTGCCAGCAGCTCGGGGGACAGGGACACAGATACGCAGTATTTT,CASSSGDRDTDTQYF
TRBJ1-2,many,TRBV12-3/TRBV12-4,TRBD1,TGTGCCAGCAGCTTAGCGGGACAGGGTGAGGATGGCTACACCTTC,CASSLAGQGEDGYTF
TRBJ2-1,NA,TRBV27,TRBD1,TGTGCCAGCAGTTCTCTCAGGGGGCTGGGTGAGCAGTTCTTC,CASSSLRGLGEQFF
TRBJ2-1,many,TRBV13,TRBD2,TGTGCCAGCAGCAACCGGGACTACCACAATGAGCAGTTCTTC,CASSNRDYHNEQFF
TRBJ2-7,many,TRBV27,TRBD2,TGTGCCAGCAGTCCCACCCCGGGGGGGAGCTCCTACGAGCAGTACTTC,CASSPTPGGSSYEQYF
TRBJ2-7,many,TRBV20-1,NA,TGCAGTGCCAGTCCCCCCACGGGCCTCTACGAGCAGTACTTC,CSASPPTGLYEQYF
TRBJ1-1,NA,TRBV11-3,NA,TGTGCCAGCAGCTTAGTTAAGGTCACTGAAGCTTTCTTT,CASSLVKVTEAFF
TRBJ1-2,NA,TRBV4-2,TRBD1,TGTGCCAGCAGCCAAGTGCAGGGGGCTGAGGATGGCTACACCTTC,CASSQVQGAEDGYTF
TRBJ1-2,few,TRBV24-1,NA,TGTGCCACCAGTGAGTTGTTTGGCTACACCTTC,CATSELFGYTF
TRBJ2-1,many,TRBV19,NA,TGTGCCAGTAGTATCAAGGCGGGGGCATACAATGAGCAGTTCTTC,CASSIKAGAYNEQFF
TRBJ1-1,many,TRBV12-5,TRBD1,TGTGCTAGTGGTGTGCAACAGGGGGCCACAGGAGCTTTCTTT,CASGVQQGATGAFF
TRBJ2-7,many,TRBV3-1,TRBD1,TGTGCCAGCAGCCGAGATCGGCGCAGGGACAGCTCCTACGAGCAGTACTTC,CASSRDRRRDSSYEQYF
TRBJ2-7,few,TRBV29-1,TRBD2,TGCAGCGCCCTGGGACTAGCGGGATACGAGCAGTACTTC,CSALGLAGYEQYF
TRBJ1-2,NA,TRBV30,NA,TGTGCCTGGAAGGGGGGGGACTATGGCTACACCTTC,CAWKGGDYGYTF
TRBJ2-1,NA,TRBV29-1,NA,TGCAGCGCCAGAGGCGTGGGGGGTTACAATGAGCAGTTCTTC,CSARGVGGYNEQFF
TRBJ2-3,many,TRBV12-3/TRBV12-4,TRBD2,TGTGCCAGCAGTCATACGGGACTAGCGGGAGAAGATACGCAGTATTTT,CASSHTGLAGEDTQYF
TRBJ2-5,many,TRBV6-1,NA,TGTGCCAGCAGTGAAGGCAGTCAACGAGAGACCCAGTACTTC,CASSEGSQRETQYF
TRBJ2-3,NA,TRBV11-3,NA,TGTGCCAGCAGCGCTTCGCCCGGGTATTTACAATCAGATACGCAGTATTTT,CASSASPGYLQSDTQYF
TRBJ1-5,few,TRBV6-1,TRBD1,TGTGCCAGCAGTGAAGGTATAGGACAGGGGCGGGGGCAGCCCCAGCATTTT,CASSEGIGQGRGQPQHF
TRBJ2-3,many,TRBV15,NA,TGTGCCACCAGCAGCGGCTTTTCGTTCACAGATACGCAGTATTTT,CATSSGFSFTDTQYF
TRBJ2-1,few,TRBV20-1,NA,TGCAGTGCTACACGGACCGATAGGGGCGAGCAGTTCTTC,CSATRTDRGEQFF
TRBJ1-1,many,TRBV20-1,NA,TGCAGTGCTAGAGATCGCTCAAAGGGGTCTGAAGCTTTCTTT,CSARDRSKGSEAFF
TRBJ2-7,NA,TRBV7-9,NA,TGTGCCAGCAGCGTGCTGAGAGGCGGGACCGACGAGCAGTACTTC,CASSVLRGGTDEQYF
TRBJ1-4,many,TRBV12-3/TRBV12-4,NA,TGTGCCAGCAGTTGGACAGCAACTAATGAAAAACTGTTTTTT,CASSWTATNEKLFF
TRBJ2-2,few,TRBV7-9,TRBD2,TGTGCCAGCAGCTCCCGGACTAGCGGGAGTTTCCACGGGGAGCTGTTTTTT,CASSSRTSGSFHGELFF
TRBJ2-2,many,TRBV30,TRBD1,TGTGCCTCCCAAGGGCAGGGGGCCACCGGGGAGCTGTTTTTT,CASQGQGATGELFF
TRBJ1-3,many,TRBV5-1,TRBD1,TGCGCCAGCAGCTTGGTACAGGGGGCGCGATCTGGAAACACCATATATTTT,CASSLVQGARSGNTIYF
TRBJ2-7,NA,TRBV7-2,TRBD2,TGTGCCAGCAGCCCCGGGGGGGACCGTTTCTACGAGCAGTACTTC,CASSPGGDRFYEQYF
TRBJ2-7,many,TRBV20-1,TRBD2,TGCAGTGCTGAGAGGACTAGCGGGAGTCTCGACGAGCAGTACTTC,CSAERTSGSLDEQYF
TRBJ2-3,NA,TRBV28,NA,TGTGCCAGCAGTTTATATTCGTCTCGCGCAGATACGCAGTATTTT,CASSLYSSRADTQYF
TRBJ1-1,many,TRBV30,NA,TGTGCCTGGAGTCGGGCAGGGAGCAGGTACACTGAAGCTTTCTTT,CAWSRAGSRYTEAFF
TRBJ2-7,few,TRBV29-1,NA,TGCAGCGTTGAAGATTTGGGTGGAGAGGGCCCCTACGAGCAGTACTTC,CSVEDLGGEGPYEQYF
TRBJ2-5,many,TRBV12-5,NA,TGTGCTAGTGGTTTGGACACGTACGGGACAACCCAGTACTTC,CASGLDTYGTTQYF
TRBJ1-5,many,TRBV25-1,TRBD1,TGTGCCAGCAGTGAGACAGGGGGATCTAGCAATCAGCCCCAGCATTTT,CASSETGGSSNQPQHF
TRBJ2-1,few,TRBV27,TRBD2,TGTGCCAGCAGTTTGATCTGGGGAAGGACTAGCGGGAATGAGCAGTTCTTC,CASSLIWGRTSGNEQFF
TRBJ2-7,NA,TRBV7-6,TRBD2,TGTGCCAGCAGCGACCCCCTGGGGGGGGGCTACGAGCAGTACTTC,CASSDPLGGGYEQYF
TRBJ2-2,NA,TRBV7-3,TRBD2,TGTGCCAGCAGCCTCATAGCGGGAGACGTGACCGGGGAGCTGTTTTTT,CASSLIAGDVTGELFF
TRBJ2-3,few,TRBV5-1,TRBD1,TGCGCCAGCAGCAGAGACAGGGGGCTTTTCGATACGCAGTATTTT,CASSRDRGLFDTQYF
TRBJ2-5,many,TRBV10-2,NA,TGCGCCAGCACCAATGACAACCAAGAGACCCAGTACTTC,CASTNDNQETQYF
TRBJ1-5,many,TRBV11-3,TRBD1,TGTGCCAGCAGCCGGACAGGGGGAAACAATCAGCCCCAGCATTTT,CASSRTGGNNQPQHF
TRBJ2-2,NA,TRBV3-1,NA,TGTGCCAGCAGCCAGGATTTAGCCTATAACACCGGGGAGCTGTTTTTT,CASSQDLAYNTGELFF
TRBJ2-3,few,TRBV9,NA,TGTGCCAGCAGCGACGTACCAGATACGCAGTATTTT,CASSDVPDTQYF